This T cell receptor (beta chain) was observed in a study of T cell clonotyping in hematopoietic cell transplantation. Sequencing was performed with immunoSEQ multiplex PCR; in TCRdb, only in-frame clones are kept and a portion is missing. The table records roughly 27,000 clones, about 79% of them present only once. The V segment lost 7 bases and the J segment 5 bases; nucleotides outside the gene matches: 12. The germline V gene has CDR1 MDHEN and CDR2 SYDVKM. The CDR3 consists of 15 residues. Time point in this sample: recipient sample about 28 days before transplant, after cytoreduction. The source material was peripheral blood mononuclear cells, sampled before stem cell transplant. The sequence came from a woman aged 55 to 70 with acute myeloid leukemia. Some clones in this sample may be carry-over from other donors' samples. The chain is built from TRBV28 and TRBJ2-7; 9 bases map to TRBD1. The CDR3 DNA reads as TGTGCCAGCAAACCCCCCGGGACAGGGTCCCACGAGCAGTACTTC. Its translation is CASKPPGTGSHEQYF.